This T cell receptor beta chain was captured in a study of T cells in Graves' hyperthyroidism and ophthalmopathy. About the research overall: Blood from the periphery was taken at initial diagnosis, before any treatment.

This clonotype was recorded many times. As yet, its antigen is unknown. From 10 ml of fresh peripheral blood, PBMCs were isolated. Study results and caveats: Before onset, ophthalmopathy was predicted by the model a median approximately 6.7 months earlier. From stable hyperthyroidism, ophthalmopathy was separated by a 13 V-J model.

Authors of the study amplified TCR beta CDR3 regions from RNA transcripts. The TCR CDR3 was amplified in a first-round RT-PCR using the HTBI primer set. From the multiplex PCR reads, TCRdb called clonotypes with MiXCR, one entry per CDR3 protein. Among about 160,000 distinct CDR3 sequences, over 7.5% were seen once, and the ten largest hold about 20%. The specimen was blood. The sequence came from a young woman with Graves' hyperthyroidism that later progressed to Graves' ophthalmopathy.

The chain's CDR3 is CSARSLRRGPREPETQYF. The CDR3 nucleotides are TGCAGTGCTAGATCCCTAAGAAGGGGGCCCCGGGAACCAGAGACCCAGTACTTC. The V and J genes are TRBV20-1 and TRBJ2-5; the match to TRBD1 covers 7 bases. The CDR3 consists of 18 residues. Germline V CDR1 and CDR2: DFQATT, SNEGSKA (reference sequence). The junction had 19 bases not matched to a gene; V was cut back by 2 bases and J by 4 bases.